One and the same sample provided the 30 T cell receptor beta chains below, sequenced in a study of shared clonotypes between healthy human individuals. Positive CCR7 selection of CD45RO-negative cells yielded the naive CD8 cells, and terminally differentiated effector memory CD45RA+ cells were excluded. Assay: immunoSEQ multiplex PCR; the TCRdb copy retains only in-frame clones and omits some. The sample contains about 2 million clones, about 95% of which appear only once. The sample taken for sequencing was naive CD8+ T cells sorted from blood. These receptors all come from a man younger than 35 in good health.

The J gene is TRBJ2-7, the V gene TRBV5-6, with D possibly TRBD1 on 6 matching bases. The germline V gene has CDR1 SGHDT and CDR2 YYEEEE. The germline V and J ends were trimmed by 2 bases and 5 bases, with 11 bases remaining between them. This CDR3 has 13 amino acids. DNA for the CDR3: TGTGCCAGCAGCTTACAGGGTATGCACGAGCAGTACTTC. Its protein is CASSLQGMHEQYF. The whole variable domain, remainder taken from reference TRBV5-6 and TRBJ2-7, is DAGVTQSPTHLIKTRGQQVTLRCSPKSGHDTVSWYQQALGQGPQFIFQYYEEEERQRGNFPDRFSGHQFPNYSSELNVNALLLGDSALYLCASSLQGMHEQYFGPGTRLTVT.

This chain connects TRBV7-9 to TRBJ2-3, with D perhaps matching TRBD1 or TRBD2 (5 bases each). Trimming shortened V by 5 bases and J by 0 bases, and 15 bases separated the two germline ends. The CDR3 length is 16 residues. Germline assignment: CDR1 SEHNR and CDR2 FQNEAQ (reference sequence). Here the CDR3 DNA reads TGTGCCAGCAGCCCCTCCATTGGGGGAAGCACAGATACGCAGTATTTT. Amino acid sequence: CASSPSIGGSTDTQYF.

V and J are TRBV27 and TRBJ2-5; D is possibly TRBD2 (6 bases). The CDR3 extends over 15 amino acids. V was pared by 0 bases and J by 5 bases, with 13 bases between. CDR1 is MNHEY and CDR2 is SMNVEV in the germline V gene (reference sequence). CDR3 protein: CASSLSRGGRETQYF. The CDR3 DNA reads as TGTGCCAGCAGTTTATCGAGGGGAGGCCGGGAGACCCAGTACTTC.

The rearrangement uses TRBV14 and TRBJ2-3; D not certain. The length of the CDR3 is 12 residues. Germline CDR1 SGHDN, CDR2 FVKESK. Trimming removed 3 bases at V and 8 bases at J, with 9 bases between. In DNA, the CDR3 is TGTGCCAGCAGCCAGGGATCCGGTACGCAGTATTTT. Its translation: CASSQGSGTQYF.

This chain uses TRBV11-2 with TRBJ2-3, with D perhaps matching TRBD1 (5 bases). From germline, CDR1 is SGHAT and CDR2 FQNNGV. The CDR3 contains 13 residues. Trimming took off 0 bases at V and 8 bases at J, with 9 bases between the two ends. The CDR3 bases are TGTGCCAGCAGCTTAGAGGGTAGGGGTACGCAGTATTTT. It specifies CASSLEGRGTQYF.

The chain employs TRBV7-6 and TRBJ2-7; 10 bases map to TRBD1. Germline values: CDR1 SGHVS, CDR2 FNYEAQ. The CDR3 covers 16 residues. The V and J ends lost 4 bases and 6 bases, in that order; junction bases with no gene match: 12. CDR3 nucleotide sequence: TGTGCCAGCAGCTCCCCACGGGGGACAGGGGACCGCGAGCAGTACTTC. This translates into CASSSPRGTGDREQYF.

CDR3 in DNA: TGTGCCAGCAGCGACCGGGACAGGGGAAGCAATGAGCAGTTCTTC. Its translation: CASSDRDRGSNEQFF. V gene TRBV5-6 combines with J gene TRBJ2-1; 10 bases match TRBD1. The germline V gene has CDR1 SGHDT and CDR2 YYEEEE. The V gene end was trimmed by 4 bases and the J gene end by 6 bases; junction bases not matched to a gene: 7. This CDR3 is built from 15 residues.

The chain has TRBV25-1 and TRBJ2-1; TRBD2 aligns across 7 bases. V was clipped by 5 bases and J by 5 bases; unmatched bases: 12. The CDR3 has 16 residues. Germline lookup yields CDR1 MGHDK and CDR2 SYGVNS. The CDR3 nucleotides read TGTGCCAGCAGTACACGGGGCGGGAGTGGGGACAATGAGCAGTTCTTC. Amino acid sequence: CASSTRGGSGDNEQFF.

The rearrangement joins TRBV30 to TRBJ2-1; 7 bases agree with TRBD1. Unmatched junction bases numbered 9, after V lost 5 bases and J lost 2 bases. CDR3 length equals 15 residues. The germline CDR1 and CDR2 sequences are GTSNPN and SVGIG (reference sequence). CDR3 loop: CAWATRGPPYNEQFF. CDR3 DNA: TGTGCCTGGGCGACAAGGGGGCCACCCTACAATGAGCAGTTCTTC.

The chain uses TRBV9 and TRBJ2-3, with TRBD1 identical over 10 bases. The CDR3 spans 17 residues. Unmatched junction bases numbered 12, after V lost 2 bases and J lost 6 bases. Germline V gives CDR1 SGDLS, CDR2 YYNGEE. The CDR3 is CASSVTPGQGLSDTQYF. CDR3 nucleotides: TGTGCCAGCAGCGTGACCCCGGGACAGGGGTTATCGGATACGCAGTATTTT.

The gene calls are TRBV7-8 and TRBJ1-4; D is possibly TRBD1 (6 bases). Trimming left V 2 bases short and J 8 bases short, with 15 bases between. This CDR3 contains 15 residues. Germline V lookup: CDR1 SGHVS, CDR2 FQNEAQ. DNA of the CDR3: TGTGCCAGCAGCTTACGGGCAGGGGTTGGCGAAAAACTGTTTTTT. It is translated as CASSLRAGVGEKLFF.

The V gene is TRBV7-9, the J gene TRBJ1-6; 7 bases agree with TRBD1. Per the germline V gene, CDR1 is SEHNR and CDR2 is FQNEAQ (reference sequence). The J segment lost 4 bases and the V segment lost 5 bases, leaving 8 bases of the junction unmatched. The CDR3 covers 16 residues. The CDR3 DNA reads as TGTGCCAGCAGCCCGACCGGGACAGCTTATAATTCACCCCTCCACTTT. Translation gives CASSPTGTAYNSPLHF.

The chain recombines TRBV7-9 with TRBJ2-7, with TRBD1 identical over 7 bases. There are 17 residues in the CDR3. Germline trimming cut 5 bases from V and 2 bases from J; bases unmatched to any gene: 15. Germline V gene lookup returns CDR1 SEHNR and CDR2 FQNEAQ (reference sequence). CDR3 sequence: CASSGDPRGIGTYEQYF. As DNA, the CDR3 is TGTGCCAGCAGCGGCGACCCCAGGGGGATAGGAACCTACGAGCAGTACTTC.

This clone is a singleton in its sample. The chain recombines TRBV5-1 with TRBJ2-1; D ambiguous. The CDR3 extends over 18 amino acids. Germline V gives CDR1 SGHRS, CDR2 YFSETQ. The V gene lost 1 base and the J gene lost 0 bases, with 17 bases spanning the gap. For the CDR3, the DNA is TGCGCCAGCAGCTTGACCGATACGTTCCTGAGCTCCTACAATGAGCAGTTCTTC. Translation: CASSLTDTFLSSYNEQFF.

As concerns this clone: The sample carries other DNA sequences with the same CDR3. The genes are TRBV7-8 and TRBJ1-5; D is undetermined. Germline loops: CDR1 SGHVS, CDR2 FQNEAQ. The CDR3 is made up of 12 amino acids. V dropped 5 bases and J dropped 7 bases, with 9 bases sitting between them. CDR3 sequence: CASSLTGQPQHF. CDR3 coding DNA: TGTGCCAGCAGCCTCACCGGGCAGCCCCAGCATTTT.

This sequence joins TRBV27 and TRBJ2-7; 8 nucleotides line up with TRBD2. This CDR3 is built from 14 residues. V shed 3 bases and J 2 bases; nucleotides not matched to a gene: 3. The germline V gene has CDR1 MNHEY and CDR2 SMNVEV (reference sequence). The CDR3 region has the DNA TGTGCCAGCAGTTTTAGCGGGAACACCTACGAGCAGTACTTC. The encoded protein is CASSFSGNTYEQYF.

The chain recombines TRBV5-8 with TRBJ1-1; D unclear. Germline V CDR1 and CDR2: SGHTS, YDEGEE. The length of the CDR3 is 15 residues. V was trimmed by 0 bases and J by 0 bases, leaving 9 bases between them. The chain's CDR3 is CASSLAQQMNTEAFF. CDR3 bases: TGTGCCAGCAGCTTGGCGCAACAGATGAACACTGAAGCTTTCTTT.

This rearrangement joins TRBV2 to TRBJ2-7; 8 bases map to TRBD1. The CDR3 consists of 15 residues. V dropped 4 bases and J dropped 4; count of bases not matched to a gene: 9. Germline lookup yields CDR1 SNHLY and CDR2 FYNNEI. The CDR3 loop reads CASSGADRAGYEQYF. The CDR3 DNA reads as TGTGCCAGCAGTGGAGCGGACAGGGCAGGTTACGAGCAGTACTTC.

The chain recombines TRBV7-9 with TRBJ2-3; the match to TRBD2 covers 9 bases. The CDR3 sequence is 16 residues long. Germline V CDR1 and CDR2: SEHNR, FQNEAQ (reference sequence). Trimming at V came to 5 bases and at J to 0 bases, leaving 6 bases not matched to a gene. DNA for the CDR3: TGTGCCAGCAGCACCAGCGGGGGGCCCAGCACAGATACGCAGTATTTT. Translated: CASSTSGGPSTDTQYF.

The chain links TRBV29-1 to TRBJ1-1; D is perhaps TRBD1 (5 bases). V lost 7 bases, J lost 4 bases, and 16 bases lay in between. The germline gives CDR1 SQVTM, CDR2 ANQGSEA. This CDR3 region has 13 residues. CDR3: CSADGGSGTEAFF. CDR3 nucleotides: TGCAGCGCCGACGGGGGTTCGGGCACTGAAGCTTTCTTT.

The chain uses TRBV5-6 and TRBJ1-4; D remains ambiguous. Germline CDR1 SGHDT, CDR2 YYEEEE. V lost 0 bases and J lost 4, with 10 bases in between. The CDR3 runs to 15 residues. The CDR3 DNA reads as TGTGCCAGCAGCTTGGCTGAGAGAGGTAATGAAAAACTGTTTTTT. Amino acids: CASSLAERGNEKLFF.

The rearrangement joins TRBV2 to TRBJ1-2; 7 bases line up with TRBD1. There are 11 residues in the CDR3. Germline V gene data show CDR1 as SNHLY and CDR2 as FYNNEI. After removal of 8 bases from V and 3 bases from J, the junction contained 0 bases not matched to a gene. CDR3 region: CASGQDYGYTF. The CDR3 nucleotides are TGTGCCAGCGGACAGGACTATGGCTACACCTTC.

The chain recombines TRBV27 with TRBJ2-5; no reliable D call. The V gene's germline CDR1 is MNHEY and CDR2 SMNVEV (reference sequence). V shed 2 bases and J shed 5 bases, with 12 bases lying between them. The CDR3 totals 14 residues. The CDR3 is CASSLRPAVETQYF. CDR3 nucleotides: TGTGCCAGCAGTTTAAGGCCGGCGGTGGAGACCCAGTACTTC.

The V call is TRBV6-6, the J call TRBJ2-5; D could derive from TRBD1 or TRBD2 (5 bases each). CDR1 and CDR2 (germline): MNHNY, SVGAGI (reference sequence). The CDR3 spans 16 residues. V was clipped by 2 bases and J by 3 bases, with 16 bases between them. The CDR3 region is CASSYEKIQGEETQYF. In DNA, the CDR3 is TGTGCCAGCAGTTACGAAAAGATTCAGGGAGAAGAGACCCAGTACTTC.

The chain couples TRBV5-4 to TRBJ2-7; a weak D match, TRBD2 (5 bases). V dropped 0 bases and J dropped 6 bases, with 10 bases sitting between them. In germline, CDR1 is SGHNT, CDR2 YYREEE (reference sequence). The CDR3 extends over 13 amino acids. CDR3 residues: CASSLGASSEQYF. The CDR3 bases are TGTGCCAGCAGCTTGGGGGCTAGCTCCGAGCAGTACTTC.

In the case of this clone: The same CDR3 can be traced to other DNA sequences in this sample. The rearrangement joins TRBV4-1 to TRBJ2-7; 13 positions match TRBD2. The ends lost 3 bases at V and 2 bases at J; junction bases unmatched: 1. The CDR3 covers 15 residues. Per germline, CDR1 MGHRA and CDR2 YSYEKL. CDR3 nucleotides: TGCGCCAGCAGCCACGGGACTAGCGGGACCTACGAGCAGTACTTC. Translated: CASSHGTSGTYEQYF.

V gene TRBV7-2 combines with J gene TRBJ2-7, with 11 bases aligning to TRBD2. The CDR3 spans 14 residues. The germline gives CDR1 SGHTA, CDR2 FQGNSA. The ends lost 4 bases at V and 2 bases at J; junction bases unmatched: 1. The CDR3 region has the DNA TGTGCCAGCAGCTCGGGACTAGCGGCCTACGAGCAGTACTTC. This sequence encodes CASSSGLAAYEQYF.

V gene TRBV10-2 combines with J gene TRBJ2-7, with TRBD2 identical over 9 bases. J was trimmed by 2 bases and V by 4 bases; bases with no gene match: 0. Germline lookup yields CDR1 WSHSY and CDR2 SAAADI. The CDR3 length is 13 residues. In nucleotides, the CDR3 is TGCGCCAGCAGTGGCGGGAGGGCCTACGAGCAGTACTTC. Amino acid sequence: CASSGGRAYEQYF.

Points on this clone: The same CDR3 is also encoded by other DNA sequences in this sample. The V and J genes are TRBV7-9 and TRBJ2-1; a weak D match, TRBD2 (5 bases). Between the trimmed V and J ends, which lost 1 base and 8 bases, there was a span of 9 bases. This CDR3 is built from 13 residues. The germline V gene has CDR1 SEHNR and CDR2 FQNEAQ (reference sequence). The CDR3 region is CASSLVAGDEQFF. As DNA, the CDR3 is TGTGCCAGCAGCTTAGTTGCGGGCGATGAGCAGTTCTTC.

This clone was seen only a few times. The chain is built from TRBV28 and TRBJ1-1; D ambiguous. With 5 bases removed from V and 1 base from J, the gap between germline ends came to 8 bases. This CDR3 is built from 13 residues. Germline CDR1 MDHEN, CDR2 SYDVKM. The CDR3: CASSPRQNTEAFF. As DNA, the CDR3 is TGTGCCAGCAGTCCCCGCCAGAACACTGAAGCTTTCTTT.